The rows below give T cell receptor beta chains drawn from one sample of a study of T cell changes during pregnancy in multiple sclerosis. Clones were read by immunoSEQ multiplex PCR, and TCRdb kept only the in-frame ones, dropping some. Here the sample spans some 29,000 clones, about nine tenths being singletons. Source: CD4+ T cells from peripheral blood mononuclear cells, taken in the first trimester of pregnancy. These TCRs come from a female donor in good health, enrolled as a control in a pregnancy study. Both conserved end residues are trimmed from each CDR3. Each record gives: V gene, D gene, CDR3 length, J gene, CDR3 protein. A D gene is named only where the DNA matches it firmly.

V gene: TRBV5-6
D gene: NA
CDR3 length: 10
J gene: TRBJ1-1
CDR3 protein: ASSLFRTEAF

V gene: TRBV7-8
D gene: NA
CDR3 length: 16
J gene: TRBJ2-7
CDR3 protein: ARTTGVDRVPPTYEQY

V gene: TRBV11-2
D gene: NA
CDR3 length: 14
J gene: TRBJ1-3
CDR3 protein: ASTDPSRGSGNTIY

V gene: TRBV23-1
D gene: TRBD2
CDR3 length: 12
J gene: TRBJ2-7
CDR3 protein: ASSHPDGGWEQY

V gene: TRBV7-3
D gene: TRBD2
CDR3 length: 11
J gene: TRBJ2-1
CDR3 protein: ASSFGTSGEQF

V gene: TRBV7-2
D gene: NA
CDR3 length: 13
J gene: TRBJ1-2
CDR3 protein: ASSLSLIYNYGYT

V gene: TRBV2
D gene: TRBD1
CDR3 length: 11
J gene: TRBJ2-3
CDR3 protein: ASRQGFTDTQY

V gene: TRBV30
D gene: NA
CDR3 length: 12
J gene: TRBJ1-2
CDR3 protein: AWSVRQALYGYT

V gene: TRBV7-9
D gene: NA
CDR3 length: 14
J gene: TRBJ1-3
CDR3 protein: ASSPSGVSSGNTIY

V gene: TRBV19
D gene: NA
CDR3 length: 14
J gene: TRBJ1-5
CDR3 protein: ASRGGRDSATEPQH

V gene: TRBV2
D gene: TRBD2
CDR3 length: 13
J gene: TRBJ2-1
CDR3 protein: ASSEALAGGDEQF

V gene: TRBV19
D gene: NA
CDR3 length: 12
J gene: TRBJ2-3
CDR3 protein: ASSIGAITDTQY

V gene: TRBV9
D gene: NA
CDR3 length: 13
J gene: TRBJ2-2
CDR3 protein: ASSAPVELGGELF

V gene: TRBV7-9
D gene: TRBD2
CDR3 length: 12
J gene: TRBJ2-7
CDR3 protein: ASSASGIPNEQY

V gene: TRBV2
D gene: TRBD2
CDR3 length: 14
J gene: TRBJ2-3
CDR3 protein: ASSDGLAGGTDTQY

V gene: TRBV6-1
D gene: TRBD1
CDR3 length: 14
J gene: TRBJ1-1
CDR3 protein: ASSEQGAQGSGEAF

V gene: TRBV2
D gene: NA
CDR3 length: 14
J gene: TRBJ2-2
CDR3 protein: ASSEFLGLNTGELF

V gene: TRBV14
D gene: TRBD2
CDR3 length: 13
J gene: TRBJ2-1
CDR3 protein: ASSPHPGGINEQF

V gene: TRBV10-3
D gene: NA
CDR3 length: 11
J gene: TRBJ1-4
CDR3 protein: AISKGSGEKLF

V gene: TRBV18
D gene: TRBD1
CDR3 length: 12
J gene: TRBJ1-2
CDR3 protein: ASSPDRANYGYT

V gene: TRBV7-2
D gene: NA
CDR3 length: 12
J gene: TRBJ1-2
CDR3 protein: ASSPIGGQYGYT

V gene: TRBV16
D gene: NA
CDR3 length: 10
J gene: TRBJ1-4
CDR3 protein: ASSQRGEKLF

V gene: TRBV5-4
D gene: NA
CDR3 length: 11
J gene: TRBJ1-1
CDR3 protein: ASSVDGNTEAF

V gene: TRBV4-2
D gene: NA
CDR3 length: 12
J gene: TRBJ1-1
CDR3 protein: ASSQGPDGTEAF

V gene: TRBV19
D gene: TRBD2
CDR3 length: 15
J gene: TRBJ2-1
CDR3 protein: ASSRDLGLAGGGEQF